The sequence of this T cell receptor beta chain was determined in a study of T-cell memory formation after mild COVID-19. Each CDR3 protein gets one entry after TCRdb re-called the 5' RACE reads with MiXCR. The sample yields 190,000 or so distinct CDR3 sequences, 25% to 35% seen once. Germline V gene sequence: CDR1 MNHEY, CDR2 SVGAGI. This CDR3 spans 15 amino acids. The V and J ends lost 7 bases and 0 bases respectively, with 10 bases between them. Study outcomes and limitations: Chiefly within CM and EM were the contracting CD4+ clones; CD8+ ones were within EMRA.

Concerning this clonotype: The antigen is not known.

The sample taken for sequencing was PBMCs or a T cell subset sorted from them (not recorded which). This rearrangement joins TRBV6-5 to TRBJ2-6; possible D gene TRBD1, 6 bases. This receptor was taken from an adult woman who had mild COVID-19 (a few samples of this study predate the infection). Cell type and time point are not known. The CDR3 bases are TGTGCCAGCACAGGGGCCACCTCTGGGGCCAACGTCCTGACTTTC. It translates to CASTGATSGANVLTF.